The T cell receptor beta chain described here comes from a study of blood T cell repertoires in COVID-19. Profiling relied on immunoSEQ multiplex PCR, and the TCRdb table lists in-frame clones only, not all of them. This sample has 35,000 to 45,000 clones; roughly 80% occur once, and the top ten carry under 6%. This receptor was identified in a man in his forties or fifties with active COVID-19. The sequencing input was peripheral blood.

CDR3 sequence (DNA): TGCAGCGTTGAAGATGGCGGGAGGGGCGATGAGCAGTTCTTC. Amino acid sequence: CSVEDGGRGDEQFF. This sequence joins TRBV29-1 and TRBJ2-1; TRBD2 agrees at 9 bases. The V and J ends lost 0 bases and 8 bases, in that order; junction bases with no gene match: 5. From germline, CDR1 is SQVTM and CDR2 ANQGSEA. The CDR3 spans 14 residues.